The T cell receptor (beta chain) under discussion was sequenced for a study of T cell repertoires in aging, cancer and after chemotherapy. Study details: Clear clonal overlap appeared across healthy donor samples taken over several months to years. Study results and limitations: Loss of evenness, beyond lost richness, contributed to age-related TCR diversity decline in cancer patients. Untreated cancer patients had significantly lower blood TCR diversity than age-matched healthy donors. Median generation probability rose over the chemotherapy interval in each cancer cohort, suggesting rebound thymic output.

TCR beta rearrangements were amplified from peripheral blood genomic DNA. This clonotype is judged medium-sized. What it recognizes is unknown. Rearranged V-D-J TRB sequences were amplified with a mixed TRB-A/B primer pool. TCRdb passed the multiplex PCR reads through MiXCR, listing each CDR3 protein once. The table includes approximately 13,000 distinct CDR3 sequences, over 25% detected once. Deletions cut 8 bases from V and 5 bases from J, with 13 bases between. Looked up from germline, CDR1 is GTSNPN and CDR2 is SVGIG (reference sequence). The CDR3 loop spans 12 amino acids. V and J are TRBV30 and TRBJ2-1, with D maybe TRBD2 (5 bases). This receptor was identified in a human donor in good health. The sample taken for sequencing was blood. The CDR3 nucleotides are TGTGCCGGGTACGACGGGAACAATGAGCAGTTCTTC. Protein product: CAGYDGNNEQFF.